This record covers a single T cell receptor (beta chain). In the source study's methods: Amplification with reference gene primers provided the estimates of nucleated cell counts. Assay: immunoSEQ multiplex PCR; the TCRdb copy retains only in-frame clones and omits some. The DNA was the basis for D and trimming; V, J and clone size are from that table. The repertoire consists of a few hundred thousand clones, with 83% occurring once and the leading ten covering about 4.9%. These data come from a study of blood T cell repertoires in COVID-19. The V gene's germline CDR1 is LGHDT and CDR2 YNNKEL (reference sequence). V was shortened by 0 bases and J by 0 bases, with 9 bases between the two germline ends. This CDR3 is built from 15 residues. The cohort comprised adults aged roughly 18 to 95 years residing in approximately 25 US areas. Donors in Cohort 3 who had recovered were those with two negative PCRs, healthcare professional clearance, or resolution of their symptoms.

The TCR originated in a woman aged 45-65 years who had recovered from COVID-19. Sequenced input: PBMCs or T cells enriched from blood (not recorded which). V and J are TRBV3-1 (or the pseudogene TRBV3-2) and TRBJ2-7; D ambiguous. The CDR3 region has the DNA TGTGCCAGCAGCCAAGAAGCCGTCTCCTCCTACGAGCAGTACTTC. It codes for CASSQEAVSSYEQYF.